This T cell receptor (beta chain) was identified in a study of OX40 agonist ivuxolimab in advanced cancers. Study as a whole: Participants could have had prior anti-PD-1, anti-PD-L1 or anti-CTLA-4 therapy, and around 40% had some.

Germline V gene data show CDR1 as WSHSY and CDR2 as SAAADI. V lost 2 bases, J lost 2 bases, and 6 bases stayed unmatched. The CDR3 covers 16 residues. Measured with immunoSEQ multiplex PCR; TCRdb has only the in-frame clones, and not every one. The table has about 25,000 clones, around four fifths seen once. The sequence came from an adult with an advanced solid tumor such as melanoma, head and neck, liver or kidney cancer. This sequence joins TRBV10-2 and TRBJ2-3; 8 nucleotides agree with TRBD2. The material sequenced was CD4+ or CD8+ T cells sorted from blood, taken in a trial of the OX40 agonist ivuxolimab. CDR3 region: CASSEMVSGVTDTQYF. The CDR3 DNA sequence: TGCGCCAGCAGTGAGATGGTTAGCGGGGTCACAGATACGCAGTATTTT.